A single sample is the source of the 27 T cell receptor beta chains below, sequenced in a study of blood T cell repertoires in COVID-19 (dated by TCRdb to 2018 to 2021). Preparation of the library involved the immunoSEQ multiplex PCR assay. TCRdb mirrors the immuneACCESS table, restricted to in-frame sequences. Some clones are absent from its copies; in checked studies, under half trace to an unresolved V gene, and the reason for the others is unknown. The sample has about 310,000 clones on record, approximately 89% of them singletons. Jointly, the top ten make up roughly 8% of the sample. The material sequenced was peripheral blood. These receptors originate from a woman in her fifties or sixties who had recovered from COVID-19.

The chain links TRBV6-2 or TRBV6-3 to TRBJ1-1; D remains ambiguous. Germline CDR1 MNHEY, CDR2 SVGEGT. Trimming took off 2 bases at V and 1 base at J, with 11 bases between the two ends. The CDR3 covers 15 residues. The CDR3: CASSYADWANTEAFF. Here the CDR3 DNA reads TGTGCCAGCAGTTACGCTGATTGGGCGAACACTGAAGCTTTCTTT.

The chain recombines TRBV7-6 with TRBJ2-7; 7 positions match TRBD2. J lost 3 bases, V lost 4 bases, and 9 bases had no gene match. Germline-derived CDR1 and CDR2 are SGHVS and FNYEAQ. CDR3 size: 15 residues. The CDR3 nucleotides are TGTGCCAGCAGCTCTCTTGGGGGGGTCGGCTACGAGCAGTACTTC. Translated, it gives CASSSLGGVGYEQYF.

The rearrangement joins TRBV6-6 to TRBJ1-1, with 7 bases matching TRBD1. Germline CDR1 reads MNHNY; CDR2 reads SVGAGI (reference sequence). V lost 6 bases to trimming and J lost 3 bases; unmatched junction nucleotides: 10. The CDR3 runs 15 residues. CDR3 residues: CASSGGPGGDTEAFF. CDR3 DNA sequence: TGTGCCAGCAGCGGAGGCCCAGGGGGTGACACTGAAGCTTTCTTT.

Comments on this clone: The sample carries other DNA sequences with the same CDR3. The chain employs TRBV6-5 and TRBJ2-3; TRBD2 agrees at 15 bases. The CDR3 spans 14 residues. The V gene end was trimmed by 8 bases and the J gene end by 6 bases; junction bases not matched to a gene: 3. Germline assignment: CDR1 MNHEY and CDR2 SVGAGI. The CDR3 DNA reads TGTGCCAGCCGGACTAGCGGGGGGGCGGATACGCAGTATTTT. This codes for CASRTSGGADTQYF.

This clone was seen only once. The chain employs TRBV29-1 and TRBJ1-2, with 8 positions matching TRBD1. The CDR3 has 12 residues. Germline V gene sequence: CDR1 SQVTM, CDR2 ANQGSEA. Trimming removed 3 bases from V and 5 bases from J; junction bases left unmatched: 2. CDR3 DNA sequence: TGCAGCGTTGACACAGGGGGATATGGCTACACCTTC. Its translation is CSVDTGGYGYTF.

The chain uses TRBV6-5 and TRBJ2-1; TRBD2 agrees at 8 bases. This CDR3 is built from 15 residues. Germline V gives CDR1 MNHEY, CDR2 SVGAGI. V shed 6 bases, J shed 2 bases, and the junction held 6 bases outside the gene matches. CDR3 nucleotides: TGTGCCAGCAGACCACGGGAGGGCCCCTACAATGAGCAGTTCTTC. Its protein is CASRPREGPYNEQFF.

The rearrangement uses TRBV4-3 and TRBJ2-7; 9 positions agree with TRBD2. CDR1 is LGHNA and CDR2 is YSLEER in the germline V gene. This CDR3 comprises 18 residues. V lost 1 base and J lost 3; bases outside the gene matches: 13. CDR3 coding DNA: TGCGCCAGCAGCCAAGTTTTGGCTAGCGGGACAATACTCTACGAGCAGTACTTC. Translating it yields CASSQVLASGTILYEQYF.

The chain recombines TRBV19 with TRBJ2-1, with D possibly matching TRBD2 (6 bases). V lost 5 bases and J 9 bases, leaving 17 bases between the germline ends. Looked up from germline, CDR1 is LNHDA and CDR2 is SQIVND (reference sequence). CDR3 length: 14 residues. CDR3 in amino acids: CASSVLSLGGEQFF. The CDR3 region has the DNA TGTGCCAGTAGTGTCTTAAGCTTGGGGGGTGAGCAGTTCTTC.

The V gene is TRBV10-3, the J gene TRBJ1-1; tentatively, D is TRBD1 (5 bases). There are 15 residues in the CDR3. CDR1 and CDR2 (germline): ENHRY, SYGVKD. V lost 2 bases and J lost 2, with 12 bases in between. The CDR3 nucleotides are TGTGCCATCAGTGAGGCTCGACAGCTTAACACTGAAGCTTTCTTT. Protein sequence: CAISEARQLNTEAFF.

This sequence joins TRBV7-3 and TRBJ2-5, with a possible D match to TRBD1 (5 bases). This CDR3 has 13 amino acids. Germline V gene lookup returns CDR1 SGHTA and CDR2 FQGTGA. Trimming took off 3 bases at V and 2 bases at J, with 7 bases between the two ends. The CDR3 DNA is TGTGCCAGCAGCTTCCAGGGTCAAGAGACCCAGTACTTC. Encoded protein: CASSFQGQETQYF.

The chain carries TRBV7-8 and TRBJ1-5; 7 bases are a match to TRBD1. This CDR3 contains 15 residues. Germline V gene lookup returns CDR1 SGHVS and CDR2 FQNEAQ. With 3 bases clipped from V and 3 bases from J, the junction kept 5 bases outside the gene matches. Here the CDR3 reads CASSLTGKINQPQHF. Written as DNA, the CDR3 is TGTGCCAGCAGCTTGACAGGGAAGATCAATCAGCCCCAGCATTTT. Full variable domain (missing parts from reference TRBV7-8 and TRBJ1-5): GAGVSQSPRYKVAKRGQDVALRCDPISGHVSLFWYQQALGQGPEFLTYFQNEAQLDKSGLPSDRFFAERPEGSVSTLKIQRTQQEDSAVYLCASSLTGKINQPQHFGDGTRLSIL.

V gene TRBV4-3 combines with J gene TRBJ2-5; D is unresolved. Deletions cut 3 bases from V and 5 bases from J, with 10 bases between. Germline loops: CDR1 LGHNA, CDR2 YSLEER. CDR3 size: 13 residues. The CDR3 reads CASSQRPGETQYF. In DNA, the CDR3 is TGCGCCAGCAGCCAGAGACCGGGTGAGACCCAGTACTTC.

The genes are TRBV3-1 (or the pseudogene TRBV3-2) and TRBJ1-2; no clear D. The length of the CDR3 is 14 residues. Per germline, CDR1 LGHDT and CDR2 YNNKEL (reference sequence). V was pared by 2 bases and J by 1 base, with 8 bases between. Here the CDR3 reads CASSQPPSNYGYTF. The CDR3 nucleotides read TGTGCCAGCAGCCAACCCCCCAGTAACTATGGCTACACCTTC.

J is TRBJ1-4 and V is TRBV28; a weak D match, TRBD1 (6 bases). Germline CDR1 reads MDHEN; CDR2 reads SYDVKM. This CDR3 region has 15 residues. V was clipped by 6 bases and J by 7 bases, with 18 bases between them. The CDR3, as DNA: TGTGCCAGCAGGACATGGACGGAAGGGGGTGAAAAACTGTTTTTT. Its translation is CASRTWTEGGEKLFF.

This clone has a single count. The V and J genes are TRBV6-2 or TRBV6-3 and TRBJ2-2; D is perhaps TRBD2 (6 bases). This CDR3 has 16 amino acids. Trimming removed 5 bases from V and 2 bases from J, with 15 bases in between. CDR1 is MNHEY, CDR2 SVGEGT, per germline. CDR3 DNA: TGTGCCAGCAGTCTCAATGGGGGGTTTAACACCGGGGAGCTGTTTTTT. Amino acid sequence: CASSLNGGFNTGELFF.

The CDR3 bases are TGTGCCAGCAGCTTACGGGTTTTCGGGGAGCTGTTTTTT. This gives the protein CASSLRVFGELFF. The gene calls are TRBV11-2 and TRBJ2-2; D gene ambiguous. The CDR3 sequence is 13 residues long. Trimming removed 2 bases from V and 7 bases from J, with 8 bases in between. The germline V gene encodes CDR1 SGHAT and CDR2 FQNNGV.

The gene calls are TRBV30 and TRBJ2-5, with D perhaps matching TRBD1 (5 bases). Germline V gene lookup returns CDR1 GTSNPN and CDR2 SVGIG (reference sequence). Trimming pared 8 bases from V and 5 bases from J, leaving 15 bases between. The CDR3 has 12 amino acids. The CDR3 bases are TGTGCCGGCCAGGGAACCTGGGAGACCCAGTACTTC. It is translated as CAGQGTWETQYF.

V and J are TRBV28 and TRBJ1-1; 9 bases fit TRBD1. Germline lookup yields CDR1 MDHEN and CDR2 SYDVKM. V shed 5 bases, J shed 6 bases, and the junction held 10 bases outside the gene matches. The CDR3 length is 15 residues. The CDR3 DNA is TGTGCCAGCAGTCTGACAGGGGGAACGACTCCTGAAGCTTTCTTT. Protein sequence: CASSLTGGTTPEAFF.

V is TRBV19 and J is TRBJ1-1; the D is unclear. The CDR3 is made up of 12 amino acids. Germline V gene lookup returns CDR1 LNHDA and CDR2 SQIVND (reference sequence). Trimming left V 5 bases short and J 3 bases short, with 7 bases between. The CDR3 DNA sequence: TGTGCCAGTAGTTTGCGGGACACTGAAGCTTTCTTT. Amino acids: CASSLRDTEAFF.

V is TRBV13 and J is TRBJ1-2, with D perhaps matching TRBD1 (5 bases). Germline values: CDR1 PRHDT, CDR2 FYEKMQ (reference sequence). There are 13 residues in the CDR3. V shed 0 bases and J shed 6 bases, with 8 bases lying between them. The CDR3 loop is CASSLGQGDGYTF. The DNA of the CDR3 is TGTGCCAGCAGCTTAGGCCAGGGTGATGGCTACACCTTC.

The chain is built from TRBV19 and TRBJ1-1; no clear D. In germline, CDR1 is LNHDA, CDR2 SQIVND (reference sequence). The V end lost 6 bases, the J end lost 2 bases, and 13 bases lay between the germline ends. The CDR3 has 14 residues. The chain's CDR3 is CASSLGESNTEAFF. Written as DNA, the CDR3 is TGTGCCAGTAGCCTCGGGGAAAGTAACACTGAAGCTTTCTTT.

The chain has TRBV11-2 and TRBJ2-5, with a possible D match to TRBD1 (6 bases). The CDR3 runs to 15 residues. Germline loops: CDR1 SGHAT, CDR2 FQNNGV. Trimming pared 2 bases from V and 2 bases from J, leaving 12 bases between. Here the CDR3 reads CASSLPTGNQETQYF. The CDR3 nucleotides read TGTGCCAGCAGCTTACCAACAGGGAATCAAGAGACCCAGTACTTC. The variable domain in full, with the rest retrieved from reference TRBV11-2 and TRBJ2-5, is EAGVAQSPRYKIIEKRQSVAFWCNPISGHATLYWYQQILGQGPKLLIQFQNNGVVDDSQLPKDRFSAERLKGVDSTLKIQPAKLEDSAVYLCASSLPTGNQETQYFGPGTRLLVL.

The chain joins TRBV5-6 to TRBJ1-5, with D unclear. The CDR3 spans 14 residues. V was shortened by 0 bases and J by 0 bases, with 4 bases between the two germline ends. The germline gives CDR1 SGHDT, CDR2 YYEEEE. The CDR3 region is CASSLGHSNQPQHF. DNA of the CDR3: TGTGCCAGCAGCTTGGGGCATAGCAATCAGCCCCAGCATTTT. Together with reference TRBV5-6 and TRBJ1-5, the CDR3 gives the full variable domain: DAGVTQSPTHLIKTRGQQVTLRCSPKSGHDTVSWYQQALGQGPQFIFQYYEEEERQRGNFPDRFSGHQFPNYSSELNVNALLLGDSALYLCASSLGHSNQPQHFGDGTRLSIL.

The CDR3 region is CASSYSSSVYNEQFF. The CDR3 coding sequence is TGTGCCAGCAGTTACTCCTCTAGCGTATACAATGAGCAGTTCTTC. The chain combines TRBV6-6 with TRBJ2-1, with D perhaps TRBD2 (6 bases). The CDR3 consists of 15 residues. The ends were cut back, 0 bases at V and 4 bases at J, with 10 bases in the middle. Germline-derived CDR1 and CDR2 are MNHNY and SVGAGI (reference sequence).

V gene TRBV19 combines with J gene TRBJ2-7, with TRBD1 identical over 10 bases. With 4 bases clipped from V and 0 bases from J, the junction kept 3 bases outside the gene matches. The germline V gene encodes CDR1 LNHDA and CDR2 SQIVND (reference sequence). The CDR3 length is 15 residues. The CDR3 DNA reads as TGTGCCAGTAGTACCCGGACAGGGGGCTCCTACGAGCAGTACTTC. Protein product: CASSTRTGGSYEQYF.

The rearrangement joins TRBV5-1 to TRBJ1-1; 7 bases match TRBD1. The ends lost 4 bases at V and 0 bases at J; junction bases unmatched: 6. CDR3 size: 15 residues. The germline gives CDR1 SGHRS, CDR2 YFSETQ. CDR3 coding DNA: TGCGCCAGCAGCCTTCAAGGGACAGTGAACACTGAAGCTTTCTTT. Encoded protein: CASSLQGTVNTEAFF.

This clone was observed many times. The J gene is TRBJ1-2, the V gene TRBV4-2; tentatively, D is TRBD1 (5 bases). CDR3 length: 17 residues. V lost 2 bases to trimming and J lost 3 bases, with 19 bases between them. CDR1 LGHNA and CDR2 YNFKEQ come from the germline V gene. As DNA, the CDR3 is TGTGCCAGCAGCCAACCAAAAACGGGACCGGGGGACTATGGCTACACCTTC. Translating gives CASSQPKTGPGDYGYTF.